Listed below are T cell receptor beta chains from one sample, sequenced in a study of blood T cell repertoires in COVID-19. The table came from immunoSEQ multiplex PCR; TCRdb's copy has only in-frame clones and leaves some out. The repertoire holds a few hundred thousand clones, with approximately 84% as singletons. Sequencing was done on a sample of peripheral blood. The source is a man aged 45-65 years with acute or convalescent COVID-19. Both conserved end residues are part of each CDR3. The order of the fields is V gene, J gene, D gene, clone size, CDR3 protein, CDR3 DNA. The D gene is left open where the match is weak. Only part of the rows carry a size: once, few, many, or a class if the clone is expanded.

V gene: TRBV5-1; J gene: TRBJ2-7; D gene: TRBD1; clone size: -; CDR3 protein: CASSTPLGTGEQEQYF; CDR3 DNA: TGCGCCAGCAGCACACCCCTCGGAACAGGGGAGCAGGAGCAGTACTTC
V gene: TRBV7-9; J gene: TRBJ2-7; D gene: -; clone size: -; CDR3 protein: CASSLSDKVDF; CDR3 DNA: TGTGCCAGCAGCTTATCGGACAAGGTGGACTTC
V gene: TRBV6-5; J gene: TRBJ1-5; D gene: TRBD1; clone size: -; CDR3 protein: CASSSTGGQGQPQHF; CDR3 DNA: TGTGCCAGCAGTTCCACAGGGGGTCAGGGTCAGCCCCAGCATTTT
V gene: TRBV2; J gene: TRBJ2-3; D gene: TRBD2; clone size: once; CDR3 protein: CASSEVVAGGPTRKTDTQYF; CDR3 DNA: TGTGCCAGCAGTGAAGTAGTAGCGGGGGGGCCCACGAGAAAAACAGATACGCAGTATTTT
V gene: TRBV18; J gene: TRBJ2-1; D gene: TRBD2; clone size: -; CDR3 protein: CASSPSGLAGGYNEQFF; CDR3 DNA: TGTGCCAGCTCACCGTCAGGACTAGCGGGGGGATACAATGAGCAGTTCTTC
V gene: TRBV7-9; J gene: TRBJ2-4; D gene: TRBD2; clone size: -; CDR3 protein: CASSFRTSGGLNIQYF; CDR3 DNA: TGTGCCAGCAGCTTTAGGACTAGCGGGGGGTTAAACATTCAGTACTTC
V gene: TRBV4-1; J gene: TRBJ1-4; D gene: TRBD1; clone size: -; CDR3 protein: CASSPDRAVTNEKLFF; CDR3 DNA: TGCGCCAGCAGCCCGGACAGGGCAGTAACTAATGAAAAACTGTTTTTT
V gene: TRBV10-2; J gene: TRBJ1-5; D gene: TRBD1; clone size: -; CDR3 protein: CASTGTGENQPQHF; CDR3 DNA: TGCGCCAGCACCGGGACAGGGGAGAATCAGCCCCAGCATTTT
V gene: TRBV6-5; J gene: TRBJ1-1; D gene: -; clone size: -; CDR3 protein: CASSYSTAGPLAEAFF; CDR3 DNA: TGTGCCAGCAGTTACTCGACCGCAGGGCCTTTGGCTGAAGCTTTCTTT
V gene: TRBV7-9; J gene: TRBJ1-6; D gene: -; clone size: few; CDR3 protein: CASSFDRTYNSPLHF; CDR3 DNA: TGTGCCAGCAGCTTCGACAGGACCTATAATTCACCCCTCCACTTT
V gene: TRBV28; J gene: TRBJ1-6; D gene: -; clone size: -; CDR3 protein: CASSLGGAYNSPLHF; CDR3 DNA: TGTGCCAGCAGTTTAGGGGGGGCATATAATTCACCCCTCCACTTT
V gene: TRBV7-9; J gene: TRBJ1-2; D gene: -; clone size: -; CDR3 protein: CASSLASYGYTF; CDR3 DNA: TGTGCCAGCAGCTTAGCCAGCTATGGCTACACCTTC
V gene: TRBV28; J gene: TRBJ1-4; D gene: -; clone size: -; CDR3 protein: CASSLAPGVNEKLFF; CDR3 DNA: TGTGCCAGCAGTTTGGCCCCCGGAGTGAATGAAAAACTGTTTTTT